The sequence of this T cell receptor beta chain was determined in a study of blood T cell repertoires in COVID-19 (dated by TCRdb to the early 2020s). Context from the whole study: Collaborator samples came from the United States, Italy and Spain and covered acute and convalescent phases of COVID-19. The material from the prospective study consisted of cDNA or gDNA derived from T cells, B-cell-depleted T cells, or PBMCs. Subjects who had been exposed to COVID-19, were actively infected with it, or had recovered from it provided the deeply sampled blood TCRbeta repertoires that made up the dataset. The repertoires were released in a freely available public database meant as a resource for research on the immune response to SARS-CoV-2. Samples were obtained from the ongoing ImmuneRACE study (first 160 participants) and from 1,000 to 1,500 subjects provided by 6 global collaborators. The sample metadata nearly always contained a de-identified subject ID, COVID-19 status, age in years and sex. HLA class I and class II types, where available, came from metadata supplied by the sample provider rather than from assay-based typing. On the study overall, not on this receptor specifically: The amount of clinical and demographic metadata varied by source and participant and was provided uncurated.

For this chain, trimming is 4 bases at the V end and 2 bases at the J end, and the number of junction bases without a gene match is 5. CDR1 and CDR2 are drawn from the germline V gene: SGDLS, YYNGEE. Including cysteine and phenylalanine, the CDR3 has 17 amino acids. Only CDR3 DNA is held: 51 bases, read in frame from base 1. TCRbeta CDR3 regions were amplified from genomic DNA using the immunoSEQ Assay, a bias-controlled multiplex PCR. As for the original processing: The number of nucleated cells in each sample was estimated by amplification of reference gene primers within the assay. Sequence reads were collapsed and filtered to measure the absolute abundance of every unique TCRbeta CDR3 rearrangement. For each sample, productive Simpson clonality was calculated by taking the square root of Simpson's diversity index across productive rearrangements. TCRdb holds this immuneACCESS table with in-frame rearrangements only. Some clones are missing; in checked studies, unresolved V genes explain under half, and the rest has no known cause. That table is the source of V, J and clone size, and D and trimming were worked out from the DNA. The sample table holds some 210,000 clones, of which around 86% were seen once. Clones ranked in the top ten supply under 7% of the sample.

In the case of this clone: Its antigen is still unknown. No quality values exist for individual bases; no much larger clone is one base distant.

Samples from volunteer blood donors who had recovered from COVID-19 were contributed by a second Seattle source. Each collaborating institution followed its own protocols to collect whole blood in K2EDTA tubes. For TCRbeta analysis, collaborator samples were shipped as frozen whole blood, as isolated PBMCs, or as DNA extracted from either sample type. Input material: peripheral blood. The rearrangement joined TRBV9 to TRBJ2-3, with 15 bases matching TRBD2. The clonotype comes from a man in his 60s who had recovered from COVID-19. The CDR3 region has the sequence CASSPGLAGGITDTQYF. The nucleotide sequence reads as follows: TGTGCCAGCAGCCCGGGACTAGCGGGGGGAATCACAGATACGCAGTATTTT.